The 15 T cell receptor beta chains below were found in one sample sequenced in a study of human T cells and chemical hapten exposure. TCRdb fed the RACE reads into MiXCR, producing one record per CDR3 protein. Here the sample spans 40,000 to 60,000 distinct CDR3 sequences, around 9% being singletons. Time point defined: patch test 1, 2 weeks after DPC sensitization. Treatment described: therapeutic diphenylcyclopropenone sensitization with weekly scalp DPC. Sequenced material: whole blood, taken in connection with sensitization to the hapten diphenylcyclopropenone (DPC). The receptors originated from a woman aged 45-65 years with alopecia areata. Some clones in this sample may be carry-over from other donors' samples.

The CDR3 nucleotides read TGTGCCAGCAGCTCACAGGGCCCTGGTGAGCAGTTCTTC. The encoded protein is CASSSQGPGEQFF. The chain couples TRBV7-2 to TRBJ2-1; TRBD1 is a possible D gene (6 bases). Per germline, CDR1 SGHTA and CDR2 FQGNSA. The length of the CDR3 is 13 residues. Trimming shortened V by 4 bases and J by 9 bases, and 13 bases separated the two germline ends.

This clonotype was counted at least ten times. The chain is built from TRBV11-2 and TRBJ2-7; weak D call: TRBD2 (6 bases). The CDR3 spans 17 residues. V lost 4 bases and J 2 bases, leaving 21 bases between the germline ends. Germline V lookup: CDR1 SGHAT, CDR2 FQNNGV. CDR3 nucleotides: TGTGCCAGCAGCTCACCCCTCAATCCGGGACTGGCCTACGAGCAGTACTTC. This translates into CASSSPLNPGLAYEQYF.

The chain combines TRBV7-2 with TRBJ2-3, with TRBD1 matching 8 bases. The germline V gene has CDR1 SGHTA and CDR2 FQGNSA. This CDR3 contains 14 residues. The junction had 0 bases not matched to a gene; V was cut back by 1 base and J by 3 bases. This CDR3 reads CASSLGTGTDTQYF. The CDR3 nucleotides are TGTGCCAGCAGCTTAGGGACAGGGACAGATACGCAGTATTTT.

The V call is TRBV10-3, the J call TRBJ2-7; 8 nucleotides align to TRBD1. With V trimmed by 2 bases and J by 5 bases, 5 bases remained unmatched. CDR3 length: 14 amino acids. Per germline, CDR1 ENHRY and CDR2 SYGVKD. The CDR3 coding sequence is TGTGCCATCAGTGAGCAAGGACAGGGCGACGAGCAGTACTTC. Translating it yields CAISEQGQGDEQYF.

This clonotype was picked up many times. The chain joins TRBV28 to TRBJ1-5; 9 bases agree with TRBD1. This CDR3 is built from 13 residues. Germline CDR1 is MDHEN and CDR2 is SYDVKM. The V gene end was trimmed by 7 bases and the J gene end by 4 bases; junction bases not matched to a gene: 2. CDR3 in DNA: TGTGCCAGCAATGGACAGGGGAATCAGCCCCAGCATTTT. Translating gives CASNGQGNQPQHF.

The chain links TRBV7-6 to TRBJ2-4; D might be TRBD1 (5 bases). V was trimmed by 1 base and J by 0 bases, leaving 13 bases between them. The CDR3 is 17 amino acids. Germline V gene sequence: CDR1 SGHVS, CDR2 FNYEAQ. This CDR3 is CASSLEDTRLAKNIQYF. In DNA form, the CDR3 reads TGTGCCAGCAGCTTAGAGGACACCAGACTAGCCAAAAACATTCAGTACTTC.

This clonotype showed up many times. The rearrangement joins TRBV4-1 to TRBJ2-1; D uncertain. This CDR3 comprises 15 residues. Trimming removed 2 bases at V and 4 bases at J, with 12 bases between. The germline CDR1 and CDR2 sequences are MGHRA and YSYEKL. CDR3 residues: CASSQRALVYNEQFF. The CDR3 DNA reads as TGCGCCAGCAGCCAAAGAGCTCTCGTATACAATGAGCAGTTCTTC.

The chain couples TRBV30 to TRBJ2-5; D assignment may be TRBD1 or TRBD2 (5 bases each). There are 16 residues in the CDR3. Trimming shortened V by 3 bases and J by 4 bases, and 21 bases separated the two germline ends. Looked up from germline, CDR1 is GTSNPN and CDR2 is SVGIG (reference sequence). The CDR3 DNA follows: TGTGCCTGGAGGCCGCCCCTGACGGGGCGAGGAGAGACCCAGTACTTC. This sequence encodes CAWRPPLTGRGETQYF.

The chain has TRBV29-1 and TRBJ2-7, with 11 nucleotides matching TRBD1. CDR1 is SQVTM and CDR2 is ANQGSEA in the germline V gene. The CDR3 is 14 amino acids. Trimming cost V 7 bases and J 5 bases; bases outside gene matches: 10. CDR3 region: CSAEDWTGGHEQYF. The CDR3 nucleotides are TGCAGCGCCGAGGATTGGACAGGGGGCCACGAGCAGTACTTC.

This clonotype appeared a few times. The chain has TRBV20-1 and TRBJ2-1; 7 bases are a match to TRBD2. Germline trimming cut 2 bases from V and 10 bases from J; bases unmatched to any gene: 11. Germline loops: CDR1 DFQATT, CDR2 SNEGSKA (reference sequence). This CDR3 is built from 14 residues. DNA for the CDR3: TGCAGTGCTAGAATTAGCGGGTCCCTGCCGGAGCAGTTCTTC. Translation: CSARISGSLPEQFF.

This clonotype has more than one count but fewer than ten. The CDR3 here is CASSHASLRERYNEQFF. The CDR3 bases are TGTGCCAGCAGCCACGCCAGCTTGAGGGAGCGGTACAATGAGCAGTTCTTC. The chain couples TRBV4-2 to TRBJ2-1, with a possible D match to TRBD2 (5 bases). Germline values: CDR1 LGHNA, CDR2 YNFKEQ. The CDR3 is 17 residues long. The V and J ends lost 3 bases and 4 bases respectively, with 19 bases between them.

V is TRBV28 and J is TRBJ2-4, with 7 bases lining up with TRBD1. V dropped 2 bases and J dropped 0; count of bases not matched to a gene: 1. The CDR3 spans 15 residues. Germline loops: CDR1 MDHEN, CDR2 SYDVKM. For the CDR3, the DNA is TGTGCCAGCAGTTTACCAGGGGGAGCCAAAAACATTCAGTACTTC. Translation gives CASSLPGGAKNIQYF. Using reference TRBV28 and TRBJ2-4 for the parts outside the CDR3, the full variable domain is DVKVTQSSRYLVKRTGEKVFLECVQDMDHENMFWYRQDPGLGLRLIYFSYDVKMKEKGDIPEGYSVSREKKERFSLILESASTNQTSMYLCASSLPGGAKNIQYFGAGTRLSVL.

The table lists this clonotype with many counts. The chain uses TRBV28 and TRBJ2-3; TRBD2 aligns across 9 bases. CDR3 size: 16 residues. Germline V gives CDR1 MDHEN, CDR2 SYDVKM. Trimming took 2 bases from V and 1 from J; bases not matched to a gene: 4. The CDR3 spells CASSLRASGGTDTQYF. In nucleotides, the CDR3 is TGTGCCAGCAGTTTAAGGGCTAGCGGGGGCACAGATACGCAGTATTTT.

The chain is built from TRBV15 and TRBJ1-5; no clear D gene. Germline-derived CDR1 and CDR2 are LNHNV and YYDKDF (reference sequence). The CDR3 covers 13 residues. The V end lost 0 bases, the J end lost 6 bases, and 6 bases lay between the germline ends. CDR3 sequence reads: CATSRDPGQPQHF. The CDR3 DNA reads as TGTGCCACCAGCAGAGACCCGGGTCAGCCCCAGCATTTT. The full variable domain, with the rest looked up from reference TRBV15 and TRBJ1-5, is DAMVIQNPRYQVTQFGKPVTLSCSQTLNHNVMYWYQQKSSQAPKLLFHYYDKDFNNEADTPDNFQSRRPNTSFCFLDIRSPGLGDTAMYLCATSRDPGQPQHFGDGTRLSIL.

This clonotype was seen at least ten times. The chain combines TRBV11-3 with TRBJ2-1; 7 bases line up with TRBD2. The CDR3 consists of 14 residues. V gave up 3 bases and J gave up 2 bases; unmatched junction bases: 1. Germline lookup yields CDR1 SGHNT and CDR2 YENEEA. In DNA form, the CDR3 reads TGTGCCAGCAGCTTGGGGAGGGCCTACAATGAGCAGTTCTTC. This encodes CASSLGRAYNEQFF.